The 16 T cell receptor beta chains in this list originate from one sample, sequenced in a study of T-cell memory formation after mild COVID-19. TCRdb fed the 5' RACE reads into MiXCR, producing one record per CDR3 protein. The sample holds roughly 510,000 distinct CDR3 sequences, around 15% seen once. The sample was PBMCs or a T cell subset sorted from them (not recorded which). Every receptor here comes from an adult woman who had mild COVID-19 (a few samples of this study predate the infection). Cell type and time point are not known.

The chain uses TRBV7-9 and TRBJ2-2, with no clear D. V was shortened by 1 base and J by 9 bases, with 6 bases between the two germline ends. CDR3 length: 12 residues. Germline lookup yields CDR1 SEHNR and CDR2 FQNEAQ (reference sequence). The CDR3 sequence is CASSLETRELFF. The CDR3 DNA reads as TGTGCCAGCAGCTTAGAAACCCGGGAGCTGTTTTTT.

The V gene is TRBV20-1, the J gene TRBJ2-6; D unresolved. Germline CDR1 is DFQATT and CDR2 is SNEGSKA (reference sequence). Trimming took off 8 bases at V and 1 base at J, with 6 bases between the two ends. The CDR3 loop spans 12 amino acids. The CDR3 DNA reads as TGCAGTATGAGTTCTGGGGCCAACGTCCTGACTTTC. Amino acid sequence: CSMSSGANVLTF.

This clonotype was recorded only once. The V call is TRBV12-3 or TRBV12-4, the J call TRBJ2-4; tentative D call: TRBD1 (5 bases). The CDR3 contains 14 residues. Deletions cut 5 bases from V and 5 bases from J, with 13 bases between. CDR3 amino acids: CASSEPPQENIQYF. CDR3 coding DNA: TGTGCCAGCAGTGAACCCCCACAGGAAAACATTCAGTACTTC.

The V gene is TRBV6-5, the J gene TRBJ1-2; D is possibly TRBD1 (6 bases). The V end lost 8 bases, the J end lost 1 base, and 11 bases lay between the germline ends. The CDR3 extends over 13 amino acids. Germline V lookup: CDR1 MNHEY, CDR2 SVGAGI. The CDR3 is CASRGQNNYGYTF. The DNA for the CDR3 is TGTGCCAGCCGAGGACAGAATAACTATGGCTACACCTTC.

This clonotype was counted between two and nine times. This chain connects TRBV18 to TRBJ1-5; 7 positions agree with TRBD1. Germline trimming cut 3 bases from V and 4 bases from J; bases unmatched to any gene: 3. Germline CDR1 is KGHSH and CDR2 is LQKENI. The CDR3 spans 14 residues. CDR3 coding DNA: TGTGCCAGCTCACCCTCGGGACAGAATCAGCCCCAGCATTTT. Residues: CASSPSGQNQPQHF.

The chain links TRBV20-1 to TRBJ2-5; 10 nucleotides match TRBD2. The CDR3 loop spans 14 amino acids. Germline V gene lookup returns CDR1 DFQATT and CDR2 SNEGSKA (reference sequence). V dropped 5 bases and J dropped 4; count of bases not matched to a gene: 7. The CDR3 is CSAAGTSVAETQYF. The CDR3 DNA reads TGCAGTGCTGCCGGGACTAGCGTCGCAGAGACCCAGTACTTC.

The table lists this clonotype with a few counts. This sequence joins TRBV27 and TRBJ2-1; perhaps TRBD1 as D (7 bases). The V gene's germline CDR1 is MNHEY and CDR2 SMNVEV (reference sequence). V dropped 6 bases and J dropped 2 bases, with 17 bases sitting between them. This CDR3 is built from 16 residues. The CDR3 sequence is CASRMEGARTYNEQFF. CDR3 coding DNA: TGTGCCAGCAGAATGGAGGGGGCAAGAACCTACAATGAGCAGTTCTTC.

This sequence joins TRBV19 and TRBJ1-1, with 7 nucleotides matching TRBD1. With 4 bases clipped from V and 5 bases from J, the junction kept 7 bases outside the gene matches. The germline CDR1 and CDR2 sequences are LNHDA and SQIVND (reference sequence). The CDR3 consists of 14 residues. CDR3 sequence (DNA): TGTGCCAGTAGTAAGACAGGGAAAGGGACTGAAGCTTTCTTT. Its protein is CASSKTGKGTEAFF.

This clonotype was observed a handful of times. The DNA for the CDR3 is TGTGCCAGCAGACCGGGTCCACGGCGCGCCGGGGAGCTGTTTTTT. Amino acids: CASRPGPRRAGELFF. V is TRBV28 and J is TRBJ2-2; D gene uncertain. CDR3 length equals 15 residues. Trimming took 6 bases from V and 6 from J, leaving 17 bases between them. Germline CDR1 reads MDHEN; CDR2 reads SYDVKM.

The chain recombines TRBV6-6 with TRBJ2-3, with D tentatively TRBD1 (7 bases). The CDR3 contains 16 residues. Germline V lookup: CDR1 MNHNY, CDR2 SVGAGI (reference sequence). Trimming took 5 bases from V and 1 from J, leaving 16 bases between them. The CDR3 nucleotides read TGTGCCAGCAGTCCAACTACAGGGGAGGGCACAGATACGCAGTATTTT. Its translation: CASSPTTGEGTDTQYF.

CDR3 in amino acids: CASSSTGAASPLHF. CDR3 in DNA: TGTGCCAGCAGCTCGACAGGGGCCGCTTCACCCCTCCACTTT. V usage is TRBV7-6 and J usage is TRBJ1-6; TRBD1 aligns across 8 bases. Germline V gene sequence: CDR1 SGHVS, CDR2 FNYEAQ. The CDR3 spans 14 residues. Trimming took 4 bases from V and 9 from J; bases not matched to a gene: 5.

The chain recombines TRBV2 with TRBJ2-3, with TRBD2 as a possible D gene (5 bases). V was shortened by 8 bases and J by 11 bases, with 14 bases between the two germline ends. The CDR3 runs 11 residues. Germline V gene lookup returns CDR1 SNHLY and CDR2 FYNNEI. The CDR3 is CASGLGAGQYF. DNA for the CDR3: TGTGCCAGCGGATTGGGCGCGGGGCAGTATTTT.

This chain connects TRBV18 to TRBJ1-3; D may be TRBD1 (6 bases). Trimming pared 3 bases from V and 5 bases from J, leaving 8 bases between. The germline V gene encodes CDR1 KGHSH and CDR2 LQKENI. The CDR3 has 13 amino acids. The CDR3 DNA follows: TGTGCCAGCTCACCGACAGGCCGAAACACCATATATTTT. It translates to CASSPTGRNTIYF.

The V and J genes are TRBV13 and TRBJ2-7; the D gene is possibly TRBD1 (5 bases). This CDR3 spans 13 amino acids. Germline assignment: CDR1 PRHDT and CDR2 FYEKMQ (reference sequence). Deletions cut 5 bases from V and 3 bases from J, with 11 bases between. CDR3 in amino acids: CASSHRQNYEQYF. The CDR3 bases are TGTGCCAGCAGCCACCGACAGAACTACGAGCAGTACTTC.

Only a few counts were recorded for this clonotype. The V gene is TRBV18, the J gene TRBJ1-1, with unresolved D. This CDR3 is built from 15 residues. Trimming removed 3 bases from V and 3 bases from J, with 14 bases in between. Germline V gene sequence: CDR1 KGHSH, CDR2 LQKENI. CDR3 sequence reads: CASSPLRVEDTEAFF. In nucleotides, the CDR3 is TGTGCCAGCTCACCCTTGAGGGTGGAAGACACTGAAGCTTTCTTT.

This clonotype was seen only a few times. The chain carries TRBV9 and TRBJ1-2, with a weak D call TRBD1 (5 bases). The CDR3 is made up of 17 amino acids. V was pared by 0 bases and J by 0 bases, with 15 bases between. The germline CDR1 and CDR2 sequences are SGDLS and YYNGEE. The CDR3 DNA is TGTGCCAGCAGCGTAGGGCCGGGGACTCCTACTAACTATGGCTACACCTTC. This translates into CASSVGPGTPTNYGYTF.